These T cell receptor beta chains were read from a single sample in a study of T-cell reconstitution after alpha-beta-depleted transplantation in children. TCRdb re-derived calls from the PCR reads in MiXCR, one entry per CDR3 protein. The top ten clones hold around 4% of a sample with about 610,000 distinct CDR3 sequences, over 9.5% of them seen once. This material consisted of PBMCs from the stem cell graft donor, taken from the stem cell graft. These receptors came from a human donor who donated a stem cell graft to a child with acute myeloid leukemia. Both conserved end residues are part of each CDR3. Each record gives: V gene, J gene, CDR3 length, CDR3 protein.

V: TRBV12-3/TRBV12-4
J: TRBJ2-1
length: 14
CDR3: CASSLDGTSREQFF

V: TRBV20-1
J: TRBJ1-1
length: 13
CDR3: CSAPGTSNTEAFF

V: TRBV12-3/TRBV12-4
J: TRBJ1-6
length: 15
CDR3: CASSPGQGNNSPLHF

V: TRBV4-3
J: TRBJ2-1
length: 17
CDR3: CASSQEWGDKSYNEQFF

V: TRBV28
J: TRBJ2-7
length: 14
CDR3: CASRGGTVFYEQYF

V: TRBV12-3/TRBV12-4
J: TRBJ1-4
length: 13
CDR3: CASSPGLDEKLFF

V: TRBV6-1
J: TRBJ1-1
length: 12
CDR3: CASSMGVTEAFF

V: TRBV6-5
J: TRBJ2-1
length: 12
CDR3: CASSSRADEQFF

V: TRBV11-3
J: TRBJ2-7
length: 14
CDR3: CASSPPGRRNEQYF

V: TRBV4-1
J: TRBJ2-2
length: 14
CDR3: CASSQVRGGGELFF

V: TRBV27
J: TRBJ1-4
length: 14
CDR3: CASSYGAVNEKLFF

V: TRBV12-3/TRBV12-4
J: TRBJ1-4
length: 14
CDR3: CASSPQSVNEKLFF

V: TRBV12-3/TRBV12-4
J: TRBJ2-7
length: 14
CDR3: CASSLSTGSYEQYF

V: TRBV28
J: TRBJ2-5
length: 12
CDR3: CASSSTSGTQYF

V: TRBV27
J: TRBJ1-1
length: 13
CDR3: CASSLASDTEAFF

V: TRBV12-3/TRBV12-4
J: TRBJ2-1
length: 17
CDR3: CASRVEGLAGLGNEQFF

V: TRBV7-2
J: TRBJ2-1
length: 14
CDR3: CASRIAGGPIEQFF

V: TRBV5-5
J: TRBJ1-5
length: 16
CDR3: CASSLLDIGSNQPQHF

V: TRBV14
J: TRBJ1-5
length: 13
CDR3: CASSQGRSMPQHF

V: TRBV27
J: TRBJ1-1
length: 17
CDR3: CASTAGGLGSLATEAFF

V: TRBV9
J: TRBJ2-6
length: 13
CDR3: CASSIIGANVLTF

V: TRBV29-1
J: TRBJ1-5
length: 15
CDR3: CSVAGSGDRNQPQHF

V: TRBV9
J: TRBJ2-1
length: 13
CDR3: CASSVTVTNEQFF

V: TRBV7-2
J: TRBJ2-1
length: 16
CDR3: CASSLGGDSSYNEQFF

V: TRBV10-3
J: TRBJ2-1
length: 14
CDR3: CAIEGLAGVNEQFF

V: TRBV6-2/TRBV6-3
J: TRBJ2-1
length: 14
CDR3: CASRPASSYNEQFF

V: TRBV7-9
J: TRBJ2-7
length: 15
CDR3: CASSFDLGLADEQYF

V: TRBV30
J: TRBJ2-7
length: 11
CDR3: CAWSPGYEQYF

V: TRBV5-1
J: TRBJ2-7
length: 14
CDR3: CASSWTTGNYEQYF

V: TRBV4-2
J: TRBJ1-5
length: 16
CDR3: CASSQGVGVSNQPQHF

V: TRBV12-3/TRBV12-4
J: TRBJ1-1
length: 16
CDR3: CASSLTRTGGSTEAFF

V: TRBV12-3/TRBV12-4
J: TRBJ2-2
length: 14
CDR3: CASNAALGAGELFF

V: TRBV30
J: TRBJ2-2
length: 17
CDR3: CAVTPTPDRGRSGELFF

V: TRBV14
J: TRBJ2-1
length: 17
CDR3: CASSQDAGLAAYNEQFF

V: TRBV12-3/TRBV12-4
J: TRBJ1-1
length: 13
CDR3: CASSFTGHTEAFF

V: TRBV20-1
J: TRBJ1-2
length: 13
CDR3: CSVPTGVGFGYTF

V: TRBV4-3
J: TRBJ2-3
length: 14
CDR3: CASSLSPVGDTQYF

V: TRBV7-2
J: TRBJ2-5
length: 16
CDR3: CASSPGTSFRGETQYF

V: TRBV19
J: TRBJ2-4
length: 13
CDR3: CASSIPVSGIQYF

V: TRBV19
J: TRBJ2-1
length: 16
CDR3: CASSMGLAGLYNEQFF

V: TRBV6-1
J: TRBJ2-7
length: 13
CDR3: CASGRGSSYEQYF

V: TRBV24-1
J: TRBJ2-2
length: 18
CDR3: CATSDERESWTNTGELFF